The 3 T cell receptor beta chains below come from one sample, sequenced in a study of early T cells in non-severe SARS-CoV-2 infection. TCRdb ran MiXCR on the 5' RACE reads and lists one entry per CDR3 protein. This table holds around 66,000 distinct CDR3 sequences, around 6.5% found once. Material: whole blood, obtained at baseline. Source of these receptors: an adult who was a healthcare worker with PCR-confirmed SARS-CoV-2 infection or an uninfected control (not recorded which).

This clonotype was seen repeatedly, ten times or more. The chain couples TRBV4-1 to TRBJ1-5; 7 nucleotides agree with TRBD1. This CDR3 region has 18 residues. Germline values: CDR1 MGHRA, CDR2 YSYEKL. With V trimmed by 4 bases and J by 2 bases, 14 bases remained unmatched. CDR3 coding DNA: TGCGCCAGCAGCCGTCTAACTACAGGGGTAAATGGCAATCAGCCCCAGCATTTT. Protein: CASSRLTTGVNGNQPQHF.

This clonotype was counted at least ten times. V gene TRBV20-1 combines with J gene TRBJ1-1; D is possibly TRBD1 (6 bases). Trimming pared 0 bases from V and 3 bases from J, leaving 8 bases between. Germline loops: CDR1 DFQATT, CDR2 SNEGSKA (reference sequence). This CDR3 region has 13 residues. As DNA, the CDR3 is TGCAGTGCTAGAGATGAGGGGGACACTGAAGCTTTCTTT. Translating gives CSARDEGDTEAFF.

A remark on this clonotype: A junction boundary mismatches the germline segment, possibly from a read error. The rearrangement links TRBV9 to TRBJ2-5, with a weak D call TRBD2 (7 bases). There are 17 residues in the CDR3. CDR1 is SGDLS, CDR2 YYNGEE, per germline. This CDR3 is CARSEAVGGPTRETQYF. CDR3 in DNA: TGTGCCAGAAGCGAGGCGGTCGGGGGGCCCACCCGGGAGACCCAGTACTTC.